This TCR beta chain was documented in a study of cytomegalovirus exposure and HLA in healthy donors. The CDR3 has 14 amino acids. Trimming at V came to 1 base and at J to 9 bases, leaving 5 bases not matched to a gene. Germline CDR1 and CDR2: SNHLY and FYNNEI. As to this clone: The antigen is not known.

This PCR relied on a set of 60 Vbeta primers and 13 Jbeta primers. TCRdb's copy holds only in-frame clones and misses some; the assay was immunoSEQ multiplex PCR. The profile shows roughly 82,000 clones, 65% to 80% of them singletons. Study findings and constraints: Common viral pathogens seemed to be connected with several of the most significant clusters, according to a later analysis. Researchers had no immune exposure information except CMV serostatus available. It has been reported that TCR beta sequences accurately predicted the HLA-A and HLA-B alleles of most subjects.

The specimen was PBMCs. The rearrangement links TRBV2 to TRBJ1-1; 10 bases match TRBD1. This clonotype was obtained from a woman between 35 and 50 years old in good health and CMV-seropositive. The DNA for the CDR3 is TGTGCCAGCAGTGAAGAGACAGGGGGCGGCAAAGCTTTCTTT. Its translation: CASSEETGGGKAFF.